This entry is about one T cell receptor beta chain. The antigen this receptor binds is unknown. No base-level quality is on record; no much larger clone is a single base apart. A cohort of around 28 patients with locally advanced or metastatic urothelial carcinoma, treated at Memorial Sloan Kettering on a trial protocol, was included. Peripheral blood mononuclear cells were collected pretreatment and during treatment, at between 1 and 8 total time points per patient. The Qiagen DNeasy Blood extraction kit was used to purify genomic DNA from total PBMCs and tumor samples. PBMCs were collected pretreatment and during treatment, and were isolated and stored as previously described. The germline V gene (reference sequence) sets CDR1 to MNHEY and CDR2 to SMNVEV. The CDR3 covers 15 residues, taking in both the cysteine and the phenylalanine. The DNA shown is the 45-base CDR3, in frame from base 1. The germline V and J ends show losses of 9 bases and 0 bases respectively, and no gene match explains 4 bases of the junction.

Each PCR received spiked-in synthetic TCR analog templates so that absolute template abundance could be estimated from read counts. The immunoSEQ assay used bias-controlled V and J gene primers to amplify TCRbeta CDR3 regions from genomic DNA. Sequencing of rearranged TCRbeta segments was done at approximately 20X coverage. As for how the authors treated the data: Sequencing errors were corrected by clustering, and CDR3s were annotated against IMGT so that V, D and J genes could be assigned. Downstream analyses used only productive TCRbeta rearrangements, leaving out any out-of-frame or stop-codon sequences. To compute clonality, Shannon entropy was normalized by the log of the number of unique productive sequences and then subtracted from one. Fisher's exact test with Benjamini-Hochberg correction, at a threshold of adjusted p below 0.01, was used to find clones that differed between time points or between blood and tumor. The table comes from immuneACCESS by way of TCRdb, which keeps in-frame sequences with V and J called. Part of the clones is missing from these tables; in studies checked, under half for an unresolved V gene and the rest for unknown reasons. Clonal size and the V and J genes are those of that table, whereas D and trimming came from the DNA. This sample holds some 29,000 clones; approximately 86% were observed only once. The ten largest clonotypes hold approximately 2% of the sample.

The entry originates in a study of PD-L1 blockade in urothelial cancer (dated by TCRdb to about 2017). The study in broad terms: Therapy was started in the mid-2010s for all patients, and atezolizumab 1,200 mg was administered intravenously every 3 weeks. About 85% of the roughly 30 patients were males with bladder-origin urothelial cancer, and 18 of 29 reported a prior smoking history. Patients had an ECOG performance status of 0 or 1 and had received between 0 and 3 prior chemotherapy regimens. Blood samples were analyzed 3 weeks after the start of treatment (second dose) and 6 weeks after the start of treatment. Blood samples gave median yields of 141,255 T cells and some 84,000 unique TCRs, along with a median clonality of about 0.084. An exploratory multi-omic analysis was conducted of the somatic, immune and clinical correlates of response to PD-L1 blockade with atezolizumab in urothelial cancer. Pretreatment tumor samples, along with matched peripheral blood collected serially before and after atezolizumab treatment, underwent TCR sequencing. Progression-free survival longer than 6 months counted as durable clinical benefit, and TCR features were additionally tested against both progression-free and overall survival. Whole exome sequencing and RNA sequencing of pretreatment tumors were performed alongside TCR sequencing in the same patients. Fewer than ten patients achieved durable clinical benefit and some 20 did not. Approximately 30 patients had pretreatment blood TCR-seq, about 25 had at least one posttreatment blood collection, and about 25 had tumor TCR-seq.

Overall study results and their limits: Patients with durable benefit showed greater expansion of tumor-associated TCR clones in peripheral blood 3 weeks after starting treatment (n ≈ 20, p = 0.022). A pretreatment peripheral blood TCR clonality below the median was linked to improved progression-free and overall survival. Because of the small sample size (n ≈ 29) and the many exploratory analyses performed, the results are intended to be regarded as hypothesis-generating.

This sample comprised PBMCs, obtained around atezolizumab (anti-PD-L1) treatment. This chain is built from TRBV27 and TRBJ2-1, with 11 middle bases fitting TRBD2. The sequence derives from a man aged 50 to 60 with urothelial cancer. The DNA sequence is as follows: TGTGCCAGTGCACTAGCGGGAGTCTCCTACAATGAGCAGTTCTTC. Its protein reads: CASALAGVSYNEQFF.